The TCR beta chain described here comes from a study of vaccination and CD4 T cells after COVID-19. The time point was: late sampling 161 to 241 days after vaccination in a few convalescent patients. Specified treatment: approximately 9-day PBMC culture with coronavirus spike peptide pools or control peptides (ViraFEST assay). Trimming cost V 2 bases and J 5 bases, with 12 bases left between them. Germline-derived CDR1 and CDR2 are SGHTA and FQGTGA. CDR3 size: 14 residues. Cultured CD4+ T-cell DNA underwent Oncomine TCR Beta short-read sequencing. TCRdb recomputed calls from the PCR reads with MiXCR, one row per CDR3 protein. The sample records more than 15,000 distinct CDR3 sequences, about 50% being singletons. General study results and limits: A median of around 86% of reactive clones, in convalescent patients, became evident only post-vaccination.

This clonotype occurred a few times. The antigen is unknown. The chain couples TRBV7-3 to TRBJ2-5, with D possibly matching TRBD2 (5 bases). The sample here was CD4+ T cells from blood, cultured in vitro, taken about 7 months after SARS-CoV-2 vaccination. The TCR sequence derives from a human donor who had recovered from COVID-19. The chain's CDR3 is CASSLSSGRETQYF. DNA for the CDR3: TGTGCCAGCAGCTTATCCTCGGGAAGGGAGACCCAGTACTTC.